This T cell receptor beta chain was documented in a study of cytomegalovirus exposure and HLA in healthy donors. 60 Vbeta and 13 Jbeta primers were used in PCR. The method was immunoSEQ multiplex PCR; TCRdb's version includes in-frame clones alone and lacks a portion of them. The sample carries about 190,000 clones, about 85% recorded once. Germline V gene sequence: CDR1 ENHRY, CDR2 SYGVKD. The CDR3 sequence is 16 residues long. Trimming took off 6 bases at V and 0 bases at J, with 17 bases between the two ends. The sequenced material came from PBMCs. The chain couples TRBV10-3 to TRBJ1-1, with a weak D call TRBD1 (5 bases). The sequence came from a man over 45 in good health and CMV-seronegative. The CDR3 loop is CAIRESGPGMNTEAFF. CDR3 nucleotides: TGTGCCATCAGGGAATCAGGGCCTGGGATGAACACTGAAGCTTTCTTT.